This entry describes one T cell receptor (beta chain). This sample is drawn from a study of technical replicates of blood from a few donors. The CDR3 spans 16 residues. Germline V lookup: CDR1 LGHNA, CDR2 YSLEER. V lost 0 bases, J lost 2 bases, and 2 bases stayed unmatched. Generated by immunoSEQ multiplex PCR, the TCRdb table keeps only in-frame clones and is missing some. The sample holds approximately 59,000 clones, about 90% seen once. The TCR originated in a human donor in good health. Some clones in this sample may be carry-over from other donors' samples. The chain is built from TRBV4-3 and TRBJ2-1, with 9 bases aligning to TRBD2. The sequenced sample was PBMCs. The CDR3: CASSQDRGRAYNEQFF. The CDR3 coding sequence is TGCGCCAGCAGCCAAGACCGCGGGAGGGCCTACAATGAGCAGTTCTTC.